Sequencing of this T cell receptor beta chain was carried out in a study of Graves' ophthalmopathy and Graves' hyperthyroidism. Study-wide results and limits: Predictions made by the model for ophthalmopathy progression reached approximately 70% sensitivity and approximately 72% specificity. Blood was where most expanded thyroid clonotypes above 0.001 frequency also turned up.

All donors with ophthalmopathy were recorded as having moderate-to-severe activity, CAS ≥3, NOSPECS ≥4 and a duration under 3 months. Other autoimmune diseases, uncontrolled infections, pregnancy and lactation each led to patient exclusion. This clonotype showed up many times. What it binds is unknown. Scientists amplified the TCR beta CDR3 regions from RNA transcripts. First-round RT-PCR used HTBI primers; second-round multiplex PCR followed. In TCRdb, the multiplex PCR reads were re-called with MiXCR into one record per CDR3 protein. The sample has about 480,000 distinct CDR3 sequences; roughly an eighth are singletons. Sequenced: blood. This clonotype was sampled from a woman aged 30 to 39 with Graves' ophthalmopathy.

In nucleotides, the CDR3 is TGTGCCAGCAGCATTAGGAGGGTAAATTCACCCCTCCACTTT. Translating gives CASSIRRVNSPLHF. The chain employs TRBV11-2 and TRBJ1-6, with unresolved D. In germline, CDR1 is SGHAT, CDR2 FQNNGV. V lost 5 bases, J lost 7 bases, and 12 bases lay in between. The CDR3 spans 14 residues.